Included here is one T cell receptor (beta chain) sequence, with context. Antigen specificity is unknown. Germline V gene lookup returns CDR1 KGHSH and CDR2 LQKENI. The CDR3 loop spans 14 amino acids. The V gene lost 2 bases and the J gene lost 8 bases, with 10 bases spanning the gap. Reverse transcribing all isolated RNA meant expressed TCRB transcripts were sequenced. An average of roughly 4 million reads was obtained for naive, central memory and regulatory T cell samples. Using immunoSEQ multiplex PCR, the repertoire was profiled, and TCRdb retains in-frame clones only, with some absent. The sample records over 650,000 clones, over 12% being singletons. Stem cell-like memory, regulatory, central memory and naive CD4+ cells were sorted via CD45RO/CCR7/CD25/CD127/CD95/CD27. The sample comes from a study of beta chain features in type 1 diabetes. The study's findings and limits: Researchers report that Type 1 diabetes patients had moderately but significantly shorter TCRB CDR3s across all four CD4+ subsets. The naive, central memory and Treg TCRB repertoires showed an apparent similarity that was greater among patients than among healthy donors.

V gene TRBV18 combines with J gene TRBJ1-6; no clear D. The origin of this receptor is a man aged 18 to 29 with type 1 diabetes. Specimen: naive CD4+ T cells from blood. The CDR3 nucleotides read TGTGCCAGCTCACCAACGGGTTTTGATTCACCCCTCCACTTT. Protein sequence: CASSPTGFDSPLHF.